The rows below give T cell receptor beta chains drawn from one sample of a study of cytotoxic CD8 clonotypes in ibrutinib-treated CLL. Profiled with immunoSEQ multiplex PCR; TCRdb holds only in-frame clones, not every one. In the table there are roughly 190,000 clones, around three quarters of which are singletons. The source was PBMCs, collected after 24 months of ibrutinib treatment. Every receptor here comes from a human donor with chronic lymphocytic leukemia. CDR3s include the opening cysteine and the closing phenylalanine or tryptophan. The order of the fields is CDR3 length, V gene, J gene, D gene, clone size, CDR3 DNA, CDR3 protein. D genes are given only for firm matches. A row's size may be missing; if present it is once, few, many or a size class.

13	TRBV9	TRBJ1-1	-	-	TGTGCCAGCAGCGTATCCCGGGCTAGTGAAGCTTTCTTT	CASSVSRASEAFF
16	TRBV13	TRBJ2-4	-	-	TGTGCCAGCAGCTTAGGAGGCCCTGGGGCCAAAAACATTCAGTACTTC	CASSLGGPGAKNIQYF
15	TRBV7-2	TRBJ1-5	TRBD1	few	TGTGCCAGCAGCGAGAGGGGACAGGGGAATCAGCCCCAGCATTTT	CASSERGQGNQPQHF
13	TRBV29-1	TRBJ1-2	TRBD1	-	TGCAGCGGAGATACCCGGGACAGCTATGGCTACACCTTC	CSGDTRDSYGYTF
15	TRBV2	TRBJ1-2	TRBD1	-	TGTGCCAGCAGTACCGGGACAGGAGATAACTATGGCTACACCTTC	CASSTGTGDNYGYTF
14	TRBV4-3	TRBJ2-7	-	-	TGCGCCAGCAGCCACCGCACCCCAGGGTTCGAGCAGTACTTC	CASSHRTPGFEQYF
11	TRBV29-1	TRBJ1-1	-	-	TGCAGCGTTGAATTCGGTAAAGAAGCTTTCTTT	CSVEFGKEAFF
14	TRBV7-9	TRBJ1-1	-	-	TGTGCCAGCAGCTTACCGGGCCCCGACACTGAAGCTTTCTTT	CASSLPGPDTEAFF
15	TRBV9	TRBJ1-2	TRBD1	-	TGTGCCAGCAGCGTTGGACAGGCCTTGGGCTATGGCTACACCTTC	CASSVGQALGYGYTF
14	TRBV6-1	TRBJ2-5	TRBD2	-	TGTGCCAGCAGTGAAGTCGTGGGGGGGGAGACCCAGTACTTC	CASSEVVGGETQYF
15	TRBV27	TRBJ1-1	-	once	TGTGCCAGCAGTTTATCGGGGTACAAGAACACTGAAGCTTTCTTT	CASSLSGYKNTEAFF
13	TRBV6-4	TRBJ2-1	TRBD2	-	TGTGCCAGCAGTGACTCGCCGGGACTAGCCCCGTTCTTC	CASSDSPGLAPFF
13	TRBV9	TRBJ1-1	-	few	TGTGCCAGCAGCGTAGCGGGGGACACTGAAGCTTTCTTT	CASSVAGDTEAFF
13	TRBV25-1	TRBJ1-1	-	-	TGTGCCAGCAGTACTTTAGGGGACACTGAAGCTTTCTTT	CASSTLGDTEAFF
15	TRBV12-5	TRBJ2-3	TRBD2	-	TGTGCTAGTAGAAGACTAGCGGGAGTGGCAGATACGCAGTATTTT	CASRRLAGVADTQYF
13	TRBV7-2	TRBJ2-7	-	-	TGTGCCAGCAGCGGATCAACAGGGAGCGAGCAGTACTTC	CASSGSTGSEQYF
13	TRBV7-9	TRBJ2-7	TRBD2	-	TGTGCCAGCAGCTTTTTCGGGGGGTACGAGCAGTACTTC	CASSFFGGYEQYF
15	TRBV18	TRBJ1-2	TRBD1	once	TGTGCCAGCTCTCGACTGCCGGGACAGGCGGTTGGCTACACCTTC	CASSRLPGQAVGYTF
16	TRBV18	TRBJ2-1	TRBD2	few	TGTGCCAGCTCACCACCTTCCGGGAGGATTGGCAATGAGCAGTTCTTC	CASSPPSGRIGNEQFF
13	TRBV25-1	TRBJ1-1	TRBD1	-	TGTGCCAGCAGCGGGACAGGGGAATCGAGAGCTTTCTTT	CASSGTGESRAFF
14	TRBV7-9	TRBJ1-1	-	-	TGTGCCAGCAGCTCTCCTTCCCGGAGAAGTGAAGCTTTCTTT	CASSSPSRRSEAFF
15	TRBV30	TRBJ1-2	-	-	TGTGCCTGGAGTGTCCCGGGTGCGGGGGTCTGGGGCTACACCTTC	CAWSVPGAGVWGYTF
13	TRBV4-3	TRBJ1-1	-	-	TGCGCCAGCAGCCCTGGCCTTGACCGTGAAGCTTTCTTT	CASSPGLDREAFF
15	TRBV5-4	TRBJ2-7	-	-	TGTGCCAGCAGTCGATCCGGGACTGGTCTCTACGAGCAGTACTTC	CASSRSGTGLYEQYF
17	TRBV7-2	TRBJ2-7	TRBD2	few	TGTGCCAGCAGCGCCCCCCGTCTAGCGGGAGGGCCCTACGAGCAGTACTTC	CASSAPRLAGGPYEQYF
13	TRBV30	TRBJ2-5	-	few	TGTGCCTGCCACCAACAGGGTTTTGGGACCCAGTACTTC	CACHQQGFGTQYF
17	TRBV9	TRBJ1-2	TRBD1	-	TGTGCCAGCAGCGGGAAAATAGGACAGGGGGCGTACTATGGCTACACCTTC	CASSGKIGQGAYYGYTF
15	TRBV10-3	TRBJ2-2	-	-	TGTGCCATATGGACGGAAGGAACGAACACCGGGGAGCTGTTTTTT	CAIWTEGTNTGELFF
15	TRBV5-5	TRBJ1-1	TRBD1	-	TGTGCCAGCAGCCTAACCCCGGGACAGGGAGGTGAAGCTTTCTTT	CASSLTPGQGGEAFF
16	TRBV7-8	TRBJ2-7	TRBD2	-	TGTGCCAGCAGCTTAGTATACGGGACTAGCTCCCACGAGCAGTACTTC	CASSLVYGTSSHEQYF
15	TRBV7-3	TRBJ2-5	TRBD2	many	TGTGCCAGCAGCTTGACCGGGACTAGTGGCGAGACCCAGTACTTC	CASSLTGTSGETQYF
16	TRBV28	TRBJ1-1	TRBD1	-	TGTGCCAGCAGTCCTCCAATCGGGACAGCGAACACTGAAGCTTTCTTT	CASSPPIGTANTEAFF
11	TRBV20-1	TRBJ1-2	-	few	TGCAGTGCTCCTCGAGACTATGGCTACACCTTC	CSAPRDYGYTF
13	TRBV6-5	TRBJ2-7	-	-	TGTGCCAGCAGGGCTAGCCGCTCCTACGAGCAGTACTTC	CASRASRSYEQYF
17	TRBV2	TRBJ1-5	-	-	TGTGCCAGCAGTGTAAGACAGGACTATTATAGCAATCAGCCCCAGCATTTT	CASSVRQDYYSNQPQHF
12	TRBV30	TRBJ2-5	-	-	TGTGCCTGGAGTGTCCCGGTAGAGACCCAGTACTTC	CAWSVPVETQYF
15	TRBV5-1	TRBJ2-1	-	-	TGCGCCAGCAGCTTCGGCGGGACAACCTACAATGAGCAGTTCTTC	CASSFGGTTYNEQFF
13	TRBV30	TRBJ2-7	-	-	TGTGCCTGGAGTGTATATCGTTCCTACGAGCAGTACTTC	CAWSVYRSYEQYF
17	TRBV28	TRBJ2-6	TRBD1	-	TGTGCCAGCAGTCAACGGACAGGGGGCGCTGGGGCCAACGTCCTGACTTTC	CASSQRTGGAGANVLTF
13	TRBV15	TRBJ2-7	-	-	TGTGCCACCAGCAGACCCCCCGGGGTGGAGCAGTACTTC	CATSRPPGVEQYF
14	TRBV29-1	TRBJ1-2	TRBD1	-	TGCAGCGTTGAAAATCCCCAGGGGGCCTATGGCTACACCTTC	CSVENPQGAYGYTF
20	TRBV4-3	TRBJ2-3	-	-	TGCGCCAGCAGCCGAGATTACCGGCTAGCGTTGGAAGTAGGCACAGATACGCAGTATTTT	CASSRDYRLALEVGTDTQYF
12	TRBV30	TRBJ2-7	-	-	TGTGCCTGGAGTCTGAGACACTACGAGCAGTACTTC	CAWSLRHYEQYF
15	TRBV7-2	TRBJ2-1	TRBD1	-	TGTGCCAGCATCCTAGACAGGGGTAGTACTTTTGAGCAGTTCTTC	CASILDRGSTFEQFF
13	TRBV29-1	TRBJ1-2	TRBD1	-	TGCAGCGTTGAGCCAGGGGGGAACTATGGCTACACCTTC	CSVEPGGNYGYTF
15	TRBV27	TRBJ1-5	-	-	TGTGCCAGCAGTCCCAACGGCGATAGCAATCAGCCCCAGCATTTT	CASSPNGDSNQPQHF
13	TRBV30	TRBJ2-1	-	-	TGTGCCTGGAGTACCAGGGACACGGGTGAGCAGTTCTTC	CAWSTRDTGEQFF
16	TRBV4-3	TRBJ2-3	-	-	TGCGCCAGCAGCCAAGGGTCAGGGGCGGGGGTAGATACGCAGTATTTT	CASSQGSGAGVDTQYF
12	TRBV10-2	TRBJ2-4	-	-	TGCGCCAGCAGTGAGCCGAAAAACATTCAGTACTTC	CASSEPKNIQYF
13	TRBV6-5	TRBJ2-7	-	few	TGTGCCAGCAGCCGCTCCCGCGAGGACGAGCAGTACTTC	CASSRSREDEQYF
13	TRBV5-4	TRBJ2-7	-	-	TGTGCCAGCAGCGACCTCGGCGGGGACGAGCAGTACTTC	CASSDLGGDEQYF
12	TRBV5-6	TRBJ1-2	-	-	TGTGCCAGCAGCTTGGTTGAAAGTGGCTACACCTTC	CASSLVESGYTF
14	TRBV19	TRBJ2-2	-	-	TGTGCCAGTAGTCCAGGAGTAGGAGCCGGGGAGCTGTTTTTT	CASSPGVGAGELFF
17	TRBV28	TRBJ2-1	-	-	TGTGCCAGCAGTTTAAGGGCTCTCGGGGTAACCTACAATGAGCAGTTCTTC	CASSLRALGVTYNEQFF
14	TRBV5-1	TRBJ1-1	-	-	TGCGCCAGCAGCTTAGAAGGGGGTTATACTGAAGCTTTCTTT	CASSLEGGYTEAFF
12	TRBV29-1	TRBJ2-3	-	-	TGCAGCGTTGAATTCACTTGGGATACGCAGTATTTT	CSVEFTWDTQYF
13	TRBV19	TRBJ2-1	-	few	TGTGCCAGTAGTATAGAACGCCCCGATGAGCAGTTCTTC	CASSIERPDEQFF
13	TRBV7-2	TRBJ1-5	-	-	TGTGCCAGCGGGCAATATAGCAATCAGCCCCAGCATTTT	CASGQYSNQPQHF
15	TRBV7-6	TRBJ2-3	-	-	TGTGCCAGCAGCTTAGCGTGGCAGGGATCAGATACGCAGTATTTT	CASSLAWQGSDTQYF